The 12 T cell receptor beta chains below were found in one sample sequenced in a study of T cells after yellow fever vaccination. Each CDR3 protein gets one entry after TCRdb re-called the 5' RACE reads with MiXCR. In the table there are roughly 260,000 distinct CDR3 sequences, over 10% of which are singletons. The sample consisted of CD4+ T cells sorted from PBMCs, taken 45 days after the yellow fever booster vaccination. These receptors originate from a man aged 25 to 45 who received the YFV17D yellow fever vaccine.

V and J are TRBV20-1 and TRBJ1-5; weak D call: TRBD1 (5 bases). V lost 3 bases to trimming and J lost 7 bases, with 10 bases between them. The CDR3 extends over 12 amino acids. Germline CDR1 reads DFQATT; CDR2 reads SNEGSKA (reference sequence). The CDR3 DNA sequence: TGCAGTGCTAGCGTAGGGGCCCAGCCCCAGCATTTT. Amino acid sequence: CSASVGAQPQHF.

The CDR3 DNA is TGTGCCAGCAGCTTGATGCTCGACGAGCAGTACTTC. It yields the protein CASSLMLDEQYF. The gene calls are TRBV11-2 and TRBJ2-7; no reliable D call. Germline V lookup: CDR1 SGHAT, CDR2 FQNNGV. The CDR3 covers 12 residues. V lost 3 bases and J 5 bases, leaving 8 bases between the germline ends.

The chain is built from TRBV12-3 or TRBV12-4 and TRBJ2-7; unclear D gene. V lost 5 bases and J 1 base, leaving 18 bases between the germline ends. The CDR3 runs to 16 residues. CDR3 loop: CASSPGVGTGSYEQYF. DNA of the CDR3: TGTGCCAGCAGTCCTGGCGTTGGTACCGGATCCTACGAGCAGTACTTC.

The rearrangement links TRBV3-1 to TRBJ1-1, with no clear D. This CDR3 has 13 residues. In germline, CDR1 is LGHDT, CDR2 YNNKEL (reference sequence). Trimming took off 0 bases at V and 4 bases at J, with 6 bases between the two ends. The CDR3 region has the DNA TGTGCCAGCAGCCAAGACTGGGTCACTGAAGCTTTCTTT. It specifies CASSQDWVTEAFF.

This clonotype has more than one count but fewer than ten. At one end, the junction sequence differs from germline, possibly due to a read error. This chain joins TRBV3-1 and TRBJ2-3; 7 bases agree with TRBD2. Germline V gene sequence: CDR1 LGHDT, CDR2 YNNKEL (reference sequence). This CDR3 is built from 14 residues. CDR3 sequence reads: CASSQGAAASGNIF. Written as DNA, the CDR3 is TGTGCCAGCAGCCAAGGTGCCGCGGCTAGCGGAAATATTTTT.

This clonotype has a count of ten or more. DNA of the CDR3: TGTGCCAGCAGCCCAAGGACTGGTGAGACCCAGTACTTC. Translation: CASSPRTGETQYF. The rearrangement links TRBV7-2 to TRBJ2-5, with D possibly TRBD2 on 5 matching bases. V shed 5 bases and J shed 5 bases, with 12 bases lying between them. Germline CDR1 reads SGHTA; CDR2 reads FQGNSA. The CDR3 contains 13 residues.

This clonotype was counted a few times. The chain links TRBV4-3 to TRBJ2-2, with D possibly matching TRBD2 (5 bases). The CDR3 runs to 16 residues. V lost 1 base to trimming and J lost 3 bases, with 12 bases between them. CDR1 and CDR2 (germline): LGHNA, YSLEER. This CDR3 reads CASSQAVTRDTGELFF. CDR3 DNA sequence: TGCGCCAGCAGCCAAGCCGTTACTAGGGACACCGGGGAGCTGTTTTTT.

This clonotype was seen a handful of times. The chain combines TRBV5-1 with TRBJ2-7; the match to TRBD2 covers 9 bases. The CDR3 has 15 amino acids. Trimming cost V 4 bases and J 2 bases; bases outside gene matches: 7. CDR1 is SGHRS, CDR2 YFSETQ, per germline. The CDR3 DNA reads TGCGCCAGCAGCCCCCGGCGGGGGGGAACCTACGAGCAGTACTTC. Its protein is CASSPRRGGTYEQYF.

This clonotype has more than one count but fewer than ten. CDR3 nucleotide sequence: TGTGCCAGCAGCCGGAACGGGGGTGGCTACACCTTC. Encoded protein: CASSRNGGGYTF. V and J are TRBV11-2 and TRBJ1-2; perhaps TRBD1 as D (5 bases). This CDR3 is 12 amino acids long. CDR1 is SGHAT, CDR2 FQNNGV, per germline. The ends were cut back, 5 bases at V and 7 bases at J, with 11 bases in the middle. Looking up the rest from reference TRBV11-2 and TRBJ1-2 gives the full variable domain: EAGVAQSPRYKIIEKRQSVAFWCNPISGHATLYWYQQILGQGPKLLIQFQNNGVVDDSQLPKDRFSAERLKGVDSTLKIQPAKLEDSAVYLCASSRNGGGYTFGSGTRLTVV.

The CDR3 DNA sequence: TGTGCCATCAGACAAGCCAGCGGGAGCGCCTACAATGAGCAGTTCTTC. Protein product: CAIRQASGSAYNEQFF. This sequence joins TRBV10-3 and TRBJ2-1; the match to TRBD2 covers 8 bases. Germline lookup yields CDR1 ENHRY and CDR2 SYGVKD. V shed 6 bases, J shed 2 bases, and the junction held 9 bases outside the gene matches. This CDR3 is 16 amino acids long.

The rearrangement uses TRBV20-1 and TRBJ2-3; 8 bases agree with TRBD2. Germline V gene lookup returns CDR1 DFQATT and CDR2 SNEGSKA (reference sequence). Trimming removed 0 bases from V and 5 bases from J; junction bases left unmatched: 7. This CDR3 region has 15 residues. The CDR3 bases are TGCAGTGCTAGAGATCCGCGGGAGGCTCTAGATACGCAGTATTTT. Protein: CSARDPREALDTQYF.

This CDR3 reads CASSLLAGGPADTQYF. DNA of the CDR3: TGTGCCAGCAGTCTCCTAGCGGGAGGGCCGGCAGATACGCAGTATTTT. V gene TRBV12-3 or TRBV12-4 combines with J gene TRBJ2-3, with 12 nucleotides matching TRBD2. The V segment lost 5 bases and the J segment 4 bases; nucleotides outside the gene matches: 7. The CDR3 is 16 residues long.